What follows are 5 T cell receptor beta chains derived from one specimen sequenced in a study of cytomegalovirus exposure and HLA in healthy donors. Both 60 Vbeta primers and 13 Jbeta primers went into the PCR. The repertoire was sequenced with immunoSEQ multiplex PCR; TCRdb's copy has only in-frame clones and lacks some. The repertoire has 150,000 or so clones, roughly 87% of them found once; the top ten carry 4.5% to 6%. The sequenced material came from PBMCs. These receptors originate from a man younger than 45 in good health and CMV-seropositive.

This chain's CDR3 is CASSQDRGGAQETQYF. CDR3 nucleotides: TGTGCCAGCAGCCAAGATAGGGGGGGGGCCCAAGAGACCCAGTACTTC. The chain has TRBV4-2 and TRBJ2-5; tentative D call: TRBD2 (7 bases). Per germline, CDR1 LGHNA and CDR2 YNFKEQ. Trimming left V 0 bases short and J 1 base short, with 12 bases between. The CDR3 contains 16 residues.

The table lists this clone with a few counts. The rearrangement links TRBV6-4 to TRBJ2-3; 8 bases are shared with TRBD2. CDR1 is MRHNA and CDR2 is SNTAGT in the germline V gene. The length of the CDR3 is 14 residues. V was clipped by 6 bases and J by 4 bases; unmatched bases: 6. The CDR3 here is CASSMGLDADTQYF. CDR3 in DNA: TGTGCCAGCAGCATGGGACTAGATGCAGATACGCAGTATTTT.

The chain links TRBV28 to TRBJ2-7, with D unresolved. Germline CDR1 is MDHEN and CDR2 is SYDVKM. The CDR3 length is 14 residues. Deletions cut 6 bases from V and 0 bases from J, with 12 bases between. The CDR3 loop is CASREGGSSYEQYF. CDR3 coding DNA: TGTGCCAGCAGGGAAGGCGGATCCTCCTACGAGCAGTACTTC.

V is TRBV11-2 and J is TRBJ1-1; 7 bases line up with TRBD1. This CDR3 contains 14 residues. Germline V gives CDR1 SGHAT, CDR2 FQNNGV. The junction had 2 bases not matched to a gene; V was cut back by 3 bases and J by 1 base. CDR3: CASSFEGANTEAFF. The CDR3 DNA follows: TGTGCCAGCAGCTTCGAGGGGGCGAACACTGAAGCTTTCTTT.

V is TRBV5-6 and J is TRBJ1-1; a possible D gene is TRBD1 (6 bases). V lost 5 bases to trimming and J lost 1 base, with 9 bases between them. This CDR3 spans 13 amino acids. CDR1 and CDR2 (germline): SGHDT, YYEEEE. The CDR3 coding sequence is TGTGCCAGCAGGCCGACAGGGAACACTGAAGCTTTCTTT. This translates into CASRPTGNTEAFF.